Detailed here is one T cell receptor beta chain. This sample is drawn from a study of blood T cell repertoires in COVID-19. At the level of the study: Spain, Italy and the United States supplied samples that represented acute and convalescent COVID-19.

Only in-frame clones appear in the TCRdb table, and some are missing; sequencing was by immunoSEQ multiplex PCR. The table records 140,000 to 150,000 clones, 86% of them present only once. Enrolled through a virtual design, the participants were between roughly 18 and 90 years of age and came from some 26 US areas. This receptor was obtained from a man aged 50-59 years who had recovered from COVID-19. Sequenced material: PBMCs or T cells enriched from blood (not recorded which).

In DNA form, the CDR3 reads TGTGCCAGCAGTGGTCTAGGTCAGCCCCAGCATTTT. As protein: CASSGLGQPQHF. The V gene is TRBV2, the J gene TRBJ1-5; D is ambiguous. V was shortened by 4 bases and J by 6 bases, with 7 bases between the two germline ends. Germline V gene data show CDR1 as SNHLY and CDR2 as FYNNEI. The CDR3 has 12 residues.